The sequence of this TCR beta chain was determined in a study of T cell responses to AZD1222 COVID-19 vaccine. TCRdb's table, derived via immunoSEQ multiplex PCR, lists solely in-frame clones and lacks some. The sample has around 120,000 clones, approximately 84% seen once. This CDR3 contains 14 residues. From germline, CDR1 is MDHEN and CDR2 SYDVKM. V was shortened by 3 bases and J by 0 bases, with 8 bases between the two germline ends. The TCR comes from an adult in good health. The sample here was peripheral blood, taken on day 0 of AZD1222 vaccination. The J gene is TRBJ2-5, the V gene TRBV28; D gene unclear. CDR3 amino acids: CASSFGGNQETQYF. In nucleotides, the CDR3 is TGTGCCAGCAGTTTCGGCGGAAACCAAGAGACCCAGTACTTC.